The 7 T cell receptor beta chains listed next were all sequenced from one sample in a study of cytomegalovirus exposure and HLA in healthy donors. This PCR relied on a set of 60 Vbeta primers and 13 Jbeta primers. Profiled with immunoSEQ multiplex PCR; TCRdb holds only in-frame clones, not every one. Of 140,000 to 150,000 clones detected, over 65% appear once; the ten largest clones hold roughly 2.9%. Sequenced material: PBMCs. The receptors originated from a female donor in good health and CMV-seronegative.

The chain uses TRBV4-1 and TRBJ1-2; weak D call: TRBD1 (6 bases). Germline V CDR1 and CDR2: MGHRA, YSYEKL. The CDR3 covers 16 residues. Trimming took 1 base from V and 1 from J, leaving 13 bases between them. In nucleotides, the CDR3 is TGCGCCAGCAGCCAAGTTGGAAGGGGGAGTAACTATGGCTACACCTTC. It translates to CASSQVGRGSNYGYTF.

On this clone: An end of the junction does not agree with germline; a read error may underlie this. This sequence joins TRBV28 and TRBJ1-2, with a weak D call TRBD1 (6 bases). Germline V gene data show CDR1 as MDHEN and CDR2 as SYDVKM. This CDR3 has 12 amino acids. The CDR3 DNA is TGTGCCACCCAGGACAGAGGCTATGGCTACCCCTTC. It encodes CATQDRGYGYPF.

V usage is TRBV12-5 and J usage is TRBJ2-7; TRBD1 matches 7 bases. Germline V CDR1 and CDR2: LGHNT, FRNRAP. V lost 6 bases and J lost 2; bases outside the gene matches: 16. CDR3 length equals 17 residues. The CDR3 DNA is TGTGCTAGTGGCCCTCTCGAAAACAGGGGCCCGCCCTACGAGCAGTACTTC. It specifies CASGPLENRGPPYEQYF.

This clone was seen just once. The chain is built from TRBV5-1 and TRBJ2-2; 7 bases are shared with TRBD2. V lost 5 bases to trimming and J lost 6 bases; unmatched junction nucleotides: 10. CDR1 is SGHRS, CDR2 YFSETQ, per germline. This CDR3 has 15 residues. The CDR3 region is CASRRGGTEAGELFF. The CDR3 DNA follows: TGCGCCAGCAGAAGGGGAGGGACGGAGGCCGGGGAGCTGTTTTTT. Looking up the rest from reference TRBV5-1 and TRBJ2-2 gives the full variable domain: KAGVTQTPRYLIKTRGQQVTLSCSPISGHRSVSWYQQTPGQGLQFLFEYFSETQRNKGNFPGRFSGRQFSNSRSEMNVSTLELGDSALYLCASRRGGTEAGELFFGEGSRLTVL.

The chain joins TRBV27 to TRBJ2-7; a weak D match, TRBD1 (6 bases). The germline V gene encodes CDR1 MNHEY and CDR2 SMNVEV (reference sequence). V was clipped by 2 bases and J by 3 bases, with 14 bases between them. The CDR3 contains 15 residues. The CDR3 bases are TGTGCCAGCAGTTTAGGGGGCAGGGGAGACTACGAGCAGTACTTC. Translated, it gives CASSLGGRGDYEQYF.

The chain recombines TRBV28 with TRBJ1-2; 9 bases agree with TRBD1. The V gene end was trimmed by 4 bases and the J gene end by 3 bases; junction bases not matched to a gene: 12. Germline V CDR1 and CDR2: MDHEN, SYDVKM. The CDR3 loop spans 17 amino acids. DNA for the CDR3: TGTGCCAGCAGTTACCGGGACAGGGAACTAGGGGACTATGGCTACACCTTC. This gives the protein CASSYRDRELGDYGYTF.

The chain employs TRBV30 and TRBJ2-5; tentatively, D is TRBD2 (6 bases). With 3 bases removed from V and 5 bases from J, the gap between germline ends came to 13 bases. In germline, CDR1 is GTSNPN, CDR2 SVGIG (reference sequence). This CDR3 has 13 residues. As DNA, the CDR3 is TGTGCCTGGAGCCCATTGGGACTCGAGACCCAGTACTTC. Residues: CAWSPLGLETQYF. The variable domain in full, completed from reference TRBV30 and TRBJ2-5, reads SQTIHQWPATLVQPVGSPLSLECTVEGTSNPNLYWYRQAAGRGLQLLFYSVGIGQISSEVPQNLSASRPQDRQFILSSKKLLLSDSGFYLCAWSPLGLETQYFGPGTRLLVL.